A selection of T cell receptor beta chains follows, all from one sample in a study of lymphopenia after photon versus proton radiotherapy. The assay was immunoSEQ multiplex PCR, and TCRdb's table has in-frame clones only and misses some. The sample has about 70,000 clones, over 70% seen once. The sequencing used peripheral blood, collected from a patient treated with proton-based radiotherapy. The receptor source for this set is an elderly man with esophageal cancer. Both conserved end residues are part of each CDR3. D genes are given only for firm matches. A row's size may be missing; if present it is once, few, many or a size class.

V gene	D gene	J gene	clone size	CDR3 protein	CDR3 DNA
TRBV4-3	-	TRBJ2-7	-	CASLHEQYF	TGCGCCAGCCTCCACGAGCAGTACTTC
TRBV10-2	TRBD1	TRBJ1-2	-	CASSTSGGHYGYTF	TGCGCCAGCAGTACTTCAGGGGGCCACTATGGCTACACCTTC
TRBV7-2	-	TRBJ1-1	-	CASSIVGWSEATEAFF	TGTGCCAGCAGCATAGTAGGATGGTCAGAGGCCACTGAAGCTTTCTTT
TRBV19	-	TRBJ1-4	-	CASSIGAVSNEKLFF	TGTGCCAGTAGTATAGGGGCAGTATCTAATGAAAAACTGTTTTTT
TRBV5-6	TRBD2	TRBJ2-1	once	CASSLSWREVGEQFF	TGTGCCAGCAGCTTAAGTTGGCGGGAGGTAGGCGAGCAGTTCTTC
TRBV2	TRBD2	TRBJ2-5	-	CASSWTSGGSKKTQYF	TGTGCCAGCAGCTGGACTAGCGGGGGGTCGAAAAAGACCCAGTACTTC
TRBV5-4	TRBD2	TRBJ2-4	-	CASSLEGGPRGDIQYF	TGTGCCAGCAGCTTGGAGGGAGGGCCCAGAGGGGACATTCAGTACTTC
TRBV7-9	-	TRBJ2-2	-	CASSLAGTGELFF	TGTGCCAGCAGCTTAGCCGGCACCGGGGAGCTGTTTTTT
TRBV7-2	TRBD1	TRBJ1-2	-	CASRPLMTGDYGYTF	TGTGCCAGCAGACCTCTTATGACAGGGGACTATGGCTACACCTTC
TRBV21-1	-	TRBJ1-5	-	CASSPFWVGESNQPQHF	TGTGCCAGCAGCCCCTTTTGGGTAGGGGAGAGCAATCAGCCCCAGCATTTT
TRBV7-9	TRBD1	TRBJ2-3	-	CASSRPMTGLTDTQYF	TGTGCCAGCAGCCGACCAATGACAGGGCTTACAGATACGCAGTATTTT
TRBV6-5	-	TRBJ1-5	-	CASSYRDSNQPQHF	TGTGCCAGCAGTTACCGGGACAGCAATCAGCCCCAGCATTTT
TRBV5-1	-	TRBJ2-7	once	CASSYVLGDEQYF	TGCGCCAGCAGCTACGTTCTAGGGGACGAGCAGTACTTC
TRBV5-6	-	TRBJ2-2	once	CASSRTLSMRELFF	TGTGCCAGCAGCCGGACCTTATCCATGAGGGAGCTGTTTTTT
TRBV9	TRBD1	TRBJ2-2	-	CASSVATTGGVGELFF	TGTGCCAGCAGCGTAGCGACGACAGGGGGCGTCGGGGAGCTGTTTTTT
TRBV9	-	TRBJ2-7	-	CASSAGGSYEQYF	TGTGCCAGCAGCGCCGGGGGATCCTACGAGCAGTACTTC
TRBV5-5	-	TRBJ2-5	-	CASSPAGQGEQETQYF	TGTGCCAGCAGCCCGGCCGGGCAGGGTGAGCAAGAGACCCAGTACTTC
TRBV7-9	-	TRBJ2-2	-	CASSPSPGDSTGELFF	TGTGCCAGCAGCCCCAGCCCGGGGGACAGCACCGGGGAGCTGTTTTTT
TRBV5-1	TRBD2	TRBJ2-7	-	CASSLGLAGGTYEQYF	TGCGCCAGCAGCTTGGGACTAGCGGGAGGAACCTACGAGCAGTACTTC
TRBV7-2	TRBD1	TRBJ2-7	-	CASSSSGGRRYEQYF	TGTGCCAGCAGCTCCTCAGGGGGCCGCCGATACGAGCAGTACTTC
TRBV5-6	-	TRBJ2-7	-	CASSLSFGGLFEQYF	TGTGCCAGCAGCTTGTCTTTCGGGGGGCTCTTCGAGCAGTACTTC
TRBV9	-	TRBJ1-1	-	CASTAGVTNTEAFF	TGTGCCAGCACCGCGGGCGTTACGAACACTGAAGCTTTCTTT
TRBV5-1	TRBD1	TRBJ1-1	once	CASSPRQGKGTEAFF	TGCGCCAGCAGCCCGAGACAGGGAAAAGGAACTGAAGCTTTCTTT
TRBV11-2	-	TRBJ1-2	-	CASSLDRGSAGGYTF	TGTGCCAGCAGCTTAGATCGGGGCAGTGCCGGGGGCTACACCTTC
TRBV19	-	TRBJ2-5	-	CASSNSRPGKETQYF	TGTGCCAGTAGTAACTCCCGCCCGGGGAAAGAGACCCAGTACTTC
TRBV7-9	-	TRBJ2-3	-	CASSPPREADTQYF	TGTGCCAGCAGCCCTCCACGGGAAGCGGATACGCAGTATTTT
TRBV19	-	TRBJ2-2	-	CASSTRIETGELFF	TGTGCCAGTAGTACCCGGATCGAGACCGGGGAGCTGTTTTTT
TRBV7-9	-	TRBJ1-1	-	CASHREIEAFF	TGTGCCAGCCACCGGGAGATTGAAGCTTTCTTT
TRBV27	TRBD1	TRBJ2-1	-	CASSKPGQGWNEQFF	TGTGCCAGCAGCAAGCCGGGACAGGGGTGGAATGAGCAGTTCTTC
TRBV5-1	-	TRBJ1-1	-	CASSFGTYTEAFF	TGCGCCAGCAGCTTCGGGACTTACACTGAAGCTTTCTTT
TRBV5-8	TRBD1	TRBJ1-2	once	CASSRPGQGNYGYTF	TGTGCCAGCAGCCGCCCGGGACAGGGGAACTATGGCTACACCTTC
TRBV27	TRBD1	TRBJ2-7	few	CASSLWQGAYEQYF	TGTGCCAGCAGTTTATGGCAGGGGGCCTACGAGCAGTACTTC
TRBV19	TRBD1	TRBJ1-5	-	CASSIGGGKAPQHF	TGTGCCAGTAGTATAGGAGGGGGCAAGGCCCCCCAGCATTTT
TRBV9	TRBD2	TRBJ2-7	-	CASSVGLAGAYEQYF	TGTGCCAGCAGCGTAGGGCTAGCGGGAGCCTACGAGCAGTACTTC
TRBV10-1	TRBD2	TRBJ2-3	-	CASKGGGYGEDTQYF	TGCGCCAGCAAAGGCGGGGGATACGGGGAAGATACGCAGTATTTT
TRBV7-6	TRBD1	TRBJ2-7	few	CASSWTGENEQYF	TGTGCCAGCAGCTGGACAGGGGAGAACGAGCAGTACTTC
TRBV5-1	-	TRBJ1-5	-	CASSTGISNQPQHF	TGCGCCAGCAGCACGGGGATATCAAATCAGCCCCAGCATTTT
TRBV6-5	-	TRBJ1-4	-	CASSPNRANEKLFF	TGTGCCAGCAGTCCGAACCGGGCTAATGAAAAACTGTTTTTT
TRBV19	TRBD1	TRBJ2-7	-	CASTPTGGIYEQYF	TGTGCCAGTACCCCGACAGGGGGAATCTACGAGCAGTACTTC
TRBV7-9	-	TRBJ2-5	-	CASKAVLREETQYF	TGTGCCAGCAAGGCGGTTTTGAGGGAGGAGACCCAGTACTTC
TRBV9	TRBD1	TRBJ2-3	-	CASSGGTGTTDTQYF	TGTGCCAGCAGCGGGGGGACAGGTACCACAGATACGCAGTATTTT
TRBV9	-	TRBJ2-1	-	CASGRGYYNEQFF	TGTGCCAGCGGGAGGGGGTACTACAATGAGCAGTTCTTC
TRBV9	TRBD1	TRBJ1-2	-	CASSSRGQGMFGYTF	TGTGCCAGCAGCTCCAGGGGACAGGGTATGTTTGGCTACACCTTC
TRBV12-5	TRBD2	TRBJ2-3	-	CASGTRRGLAGTTDTQYF	TGTGCTAGTGGGACCCGGCGTGGACTAGCGGGGACCACAGATACGCAGTATTTT
TRBV11-2	TRBD1	TRBJ2-3	-	CASSLDSQGVDTQYF	TGTGCCAGCAGCTTAGACAGTCAGGGGGTAGATACGCAGTATTTT
TRBV30	-	TRBJ1-6	-	CAWSRTVSPLHF	TGTGCCTGGAGTAGGACGGTGTCACCCCTCCACTTT
TRBV9	-	TRBJ2-7	-	CASSVGGSTYEQYF	TGTGCCAGCAGCGTAGGCGGATCGACCTACGAGCAGTACTTC
TRBV5-1	-	TRBJ1-1	-	CASSPGSDTEAFF	TGCGCCAGCAGCCCAGGGAGTGACACTGAAGCTTTCTTT
TRBV11-3	TRBD2	TRBJ2-5	-	CASSPGGGRKPGETQYF	TGTGCCAGCAGCCCGGGGGGCGGGAGGAAGCCCGGGGAGACCCAGTACTTC
TRBV2	TRBD1	TRBJ2-1	-	CASRGQGSSYNEQFF	TGTGCCAGCAGAGGACAGGGGAGCTCCTACAATGAGCAGTTCTTC
TRBV14	TRBD1	TRBJ2-2	-	CASSPLNRGLTGELFF	TGTGCCAGCAGCCCCTTAAACAGGGGGCTCACCGGGGAGCTGTTTTTT
TRBV6-5	-	TRBJ2-7	-	CASSYVSGTPSYEQYF	TGTGCCAGCAGTTACGTCAGTGGGACCCCTTCTTACGAGCAGTACTTC
TRBV4-1	TRBD1	TRBJ1-3	-	CASSQVQGQGSGNTIYF	TGCGCCAGCAGCCAAGTCCAGGGACAGGGATCTGGAAACACCATATATTTT